This TCR beta chain stems from a study of blood T cell repertoires in COVID-19. Study in general: Acute-phase and convalescent COVID-19 samples originated in the United States, Italy and Spain.

Clones were read by immunoSEQ multiplex PCR, and TCRdb kept only the in-frame ones, dropping some. The sample has over 400,000 clones, approximately 85% seen once. This CDR3 contains 13 residues. The junction had 2 bases not matched to a gene; V was cut back by 0 bases and J by 8 bases. The germline gives CDR1 LGHNA, CDR2 YSLEER. This TCR was sampled from a human donor in a cohort sampled during active COVID-19. Sequencing input: peripheral blood. V gene TRBV4-3 combines with J gene TRBJ1-2; TRBD1 matches at 8 bases. The CDR3: CASSQETGEGYTF. The CDR3 nucleotides read TGCGCCAGCAGCCAAGAGACAGGGGAGGGCTACACCTTC.